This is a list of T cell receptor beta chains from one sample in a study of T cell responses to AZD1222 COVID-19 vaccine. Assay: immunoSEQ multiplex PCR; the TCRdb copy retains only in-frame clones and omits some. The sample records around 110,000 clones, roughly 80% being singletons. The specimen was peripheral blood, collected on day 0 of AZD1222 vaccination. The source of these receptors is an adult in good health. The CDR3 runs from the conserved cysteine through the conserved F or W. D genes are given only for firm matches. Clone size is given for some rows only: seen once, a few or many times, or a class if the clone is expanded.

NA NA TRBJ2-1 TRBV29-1 TGCAGCGTTGATGGACCGCTATTCGATGAGCAGTTCTTC CSVDGPLFDEQFF
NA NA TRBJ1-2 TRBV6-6 TGTGCCAGCAGTTACCTCAAAGGGGGAAACTATGGCTACACCTTC CASSYLKGGNYGYTF
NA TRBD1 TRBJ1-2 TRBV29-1 TGCAGCGTTGACGGCCAGGGGGCGAAGGGCTATGGCTACACCTTC CSVDGQGAKGYGYTF
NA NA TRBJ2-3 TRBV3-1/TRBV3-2 TGTGCCAGCAGCCCCTCGGCCGCGGCGCAGTATTTT CASSPSAAAQYF
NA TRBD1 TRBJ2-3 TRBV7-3 TGTGCCAGCAGCTTAGGAGGGACAGGGGGCGCAGATACGCAGTATTTT CASSLGGTGGADTQYF
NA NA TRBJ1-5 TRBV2 TGTGCCAGCAGTCAGGGAGACTGGATGGGGCCCCAGCATTTT CASSQGDWMGPQHF
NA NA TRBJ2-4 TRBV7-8 TGTGCCAGCAGCTTATCGTTCGGCCTGAGCAAAAACATTCAGTACTTC CASSLSFGLSKNIQYF
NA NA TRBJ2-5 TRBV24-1 TGTGCCACCAGTACCGGGTCCTCGTACGAAGAGACCCAGTACTTC CATSTGSSYEETQYF
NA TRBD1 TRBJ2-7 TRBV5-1 TGCGCCAGCAGCTATGGACAGGGCTACGAGCAGTACTTC CASSYGQGYEQYF
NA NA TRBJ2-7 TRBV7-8 TGTGCCAGCAGCACCTACAGGGCCTCTTCCTACGAGCAGTACTTC CASSTYRASSYEQYF
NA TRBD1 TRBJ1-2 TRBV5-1 TGCGCCAGCAGCTTACTGCCAGGTGGGACAGAATATGGCTACACCTTC CASSLLPGGTEYGYTF
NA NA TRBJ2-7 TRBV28 TGTGCCAGCAGTTTAGGTGCAGGGCTTAGCTCCTACGAGCAGTACTTC CASSLGAGLSSYEQYF
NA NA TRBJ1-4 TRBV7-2 TGTGCCAGCAGCCCAAAGGTGGGAGCTAATGAAAAACTGTTTTTT CASSPKVGANEKLFF
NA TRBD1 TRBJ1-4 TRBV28 TGTGCCAGCAGTTTAGGGGGGCAGGGGGCGCTTGGGATTGGAAAACTGTTTTTT CASSLGGQGALGIGKLFF
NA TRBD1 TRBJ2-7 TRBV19 TGTGCCAGTAGTTCTTCAGGGACAGTTTCCTACGAGCAGTACTTC CASSSSGTVSYEQYF
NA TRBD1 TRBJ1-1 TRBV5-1 TGCGCCAGCAGCTTAATAGGAGACAGGGGCACTGAAGCTTTCTTT CASSLIGDRGTEAFF
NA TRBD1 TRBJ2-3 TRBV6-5 TGTGCCAGCATTCGGACAGGGTGGACAGATACGCAGTATTTT CASIRTGWTDTQYF
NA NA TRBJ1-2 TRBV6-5 TGTGCCAGCAGGTGGGGTCCTAACTATGGCTACACCTTC CASRWGPNYGYTF
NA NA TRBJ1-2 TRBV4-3 TGCGCCAGCAGCCCACAATTGGGACGCGCCCGGTATGGCTACACCTTC CASSPQLGRARYGYTF
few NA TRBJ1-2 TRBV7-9 TGTGCCAGCAGATTAGACCGAGGGCCCCTGGGTACAGGAAACTATGGCTACACCTTC CASRLDRGPLGTGNYGYTF
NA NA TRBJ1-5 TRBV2 TGTGCCAGCAAGACGGGGATAAGCAATCAGCCCCAGCATTTT CASKTGISNQPQHF
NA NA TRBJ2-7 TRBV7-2 TGTGCCAGCAGCTTAGCGTCCGGGAGAATCTACGAGCAGTACTTC CASSLASGRIYEQYF
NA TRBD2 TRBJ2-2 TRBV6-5 TGTGCCAGCAGTTCACAACGGGAGGCCGGGGAGCTGTTTTTT CASSSQREAGELFF
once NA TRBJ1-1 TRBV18 TGTGCCAGCTCACCACTCCCGGGGGTAGACACTGAAGCTTTCTTT CASSPLPGVDTEAFF
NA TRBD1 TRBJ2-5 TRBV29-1 TGCAGCGTGGACGGACAGGGGGGAGAGACCCAGTACTTC CSVDGQGGETQYF
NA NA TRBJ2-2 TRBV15 TGTGCCACCAGCAGAGGGTCGGGGACCTCGGGAACCGGGGAGCTGTTTTTT CATSRGSGTSGTGELFF
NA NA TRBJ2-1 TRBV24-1 TGTGCCACCAGTGATTTGAGCAGGGATCAGTTCTTC CATSDLSRDQFF
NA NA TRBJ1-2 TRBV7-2 TGTGCCAGCAGTGTGGGGGGCCGGTCCTATGGCTACACCTTC CASSVGGRSYGYTF
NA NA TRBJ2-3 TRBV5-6 TGTGCCAGCAGCCCGGGGGGCCCAATCACAGATACGCAGTATTTT CASSPGGPITDTQYF
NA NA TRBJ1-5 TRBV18 TGTGCCAGCTCACCACAGCCAGCTAGCAATCAGCCCCAGCATTTT CASSPQPASNQPQHF
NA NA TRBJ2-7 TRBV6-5 TGTGCCAGCAAAACCACAGACTCCTACGAGCAGTACTTC CASKTTDSYEQYF
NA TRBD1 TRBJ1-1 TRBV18 TGTGCCAGCTCACCATCATTACAGGGGGCGGCGAACACTGAAGCTTTCTTT CASSPSLQGAANTEAFF
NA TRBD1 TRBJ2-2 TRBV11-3 TGTGCCAGCAGCTCCAGTCAGACAGGGGGAAACACCGGGGAGCTGTTTTTT CASSSSQTGGNTGELFF
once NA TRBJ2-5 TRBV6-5 TGTGCCAGCAAGGACGGGGGGCTGGAGACCCAGTACTTC CASKDGGLETQYF
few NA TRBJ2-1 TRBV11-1 TGTGCCAGCAGCTTCGCCTCATTAAGTACAGGCCTATCGCCGTTCTTC CASSFASLSTGLSPFF